Listed below are T cell receptor beta chains from one sample, sequenced in a study of T cells after yellow fever vaccination. TCRdb reprocessed the 5' RACE reads with MiXCR, giving one entry per CDR3 protein. The sample records about 150,000 distinct CDR3 sequences, more than 6.5% being singletons. The source was CD4+ T cells sorted from PBMCs, collected 10 days after the yellow fever booster vaccination. Receptors originate from a man between 25 and 39 years old who received the YFV17D yellow fever vaccine. Each CDR3 is given with its conserved first and last residue. D genes are given only for firm matches. Rows may omit the clone size; those that give it use once, few, many or a size class.

abundance	v_gene	d_gene	j_gene	CDR3aa	CDR3nt
many	TRBV7-9	NA	TRBJ1-1	CASSLGQGHLTEAFF	TGTGCCAGCAGCTTAGGGCAGGGCCACCTCACTGAAGCTTTCTTT
few	TRBV6-5	NA	TRBJ2-1	CASSPTRNGGNEQFF	TGTGCCAGCAGCCCGACTCGAAACGGAGGCAATGAGCAGTTCTTC
few	TRBV20-1	NA	TRBJ1-1	CSARGREGNPNTEAFF	TGCAGTGCTAGGGGTAGGGAGGGGAACCCGAACACTGAAGCTTTCTTT
many	TRBV20-1	NA	TRBJ2-2	CSARGGRDTGELFF	TGCAGTGCTAGGGGGGGAAGAGACACCGGGGAGCTGTTTTTT
NA	TRBV2	NA	TRBJ1-2	CASSQDSLANYGYTF	TGTGCCAGCAGCCAAGACAGCTTGGCTAACTATGGCTACACCTTC
few	TRBV30	NA	TRBJ2-5	CAWSVHGGTETQYF	TGTGCCTGGAGTGTACATGGTGGAACGGAGACCCAGTACTTC
few	TRBV6-2/TRBV6-3	TRBD2	TRBJ2-2	CASKNSGGRNGELFF	TGTGCCAGCAAAAATAGCGGGGGACGGAACGGGGAGCTGTTTTTT
many	TRBV20-1	TRBD1	TRBJ2-3	CSAEGQGRDTQYF	TGCAGTGCGGAAGGACAGGGACGCGATACGCAGTATTTT
many	TRBV20-1	NA	TRBJ2-5	CSAPRETQYF	TGCAGTGCTCCGAGGGAGACCCAGTACTTC
NA	TRBV7-2	NA	TRBJ1-5	CASSPHGLGTGQPQHF	TGTGCCAGCAGCCCCCACGGATTAGGTACCGGCCAGCCCCAGCATTTT
many	TRBV6-5	NA	TRBJ2-5	CASRNRRAQETQYF	TGTGCCAGCAGAAACCGCAGGGCTCAAGAGACCCAGTACTTC
NA	TRBV13	TRBD2	TRBJ2-7	CASSLGSSGPYEQYF	TGTGCCAGCAGCTTAGGCTCTAGCGGCCCCTACGAGCAGTACTTC
many	TRBV7-7	TRBD2	TRBJ2-1	CASSSGTSGINEQFF	TGTGCCAGCAGCTCGGGGACTAGCGGGATTAATGAGCAGTTCTTC
many	TRBV6-2/TRBV6-3	NA	TRBJ2-1	CASSEGRDPYNEQFF	TGTGCCAGCAGCGAGGGGAGAGATCCTTACAATGAGCAGTTCTTC
few	TRBV6-4	TRBD2	TRBJ2-1	CASGVAGGINEQFF	TGTGCCAGCGGAGTAGCGGGAGGAATCAATGAGCAGTTCTTC
many	TRBV29-1	NA	TRBJ1-1	CSVVGAGDTEAFF	TGCAGCGTTGTCGGGGCAGGGGACACTGAAGCTTTCTTT
few	TRBV7-2	NA	TRBJ1-3	CASSYNLRAGNTIYF	TGTGCCAGCAGCTACAATCTAAGGGCTGGAAACACCATATATTTT
many	TRBV12-3/TRBV12-4	NA	TRBJ2-7	CASTPDRPLSYEQYF	TGTGCCAGCACACCGGACAGACCACTCTCCTACGAGCAGTACTTC
many	TRBV29-1	NA	TRBJ2-3	CSVEPTRGGTDTQYF	TGCAGCGTTGAACCAACCCGCGGCGGGACAGATACGCAGTATTTT
many	TRBV12-3/TRBV12-4	NA	TRBJ2-4	CASSSQVAGGPKNIQYF	TGTGCCAGCAGTTCACAGGTTGCGGGTGGTCCCAAAAACATTCAGTACTTC
many	TRBV5-1	NA	TRBJ2-7	CASSLGGPGAGTNSYEQYF	TGCGCCAGCAGCCTTGGGGGCCCAGGTGCGGGGACTAACTCCTACGAGCAGTACTTC
NA	TRBV11-3	NA	TRBJ2-1	CASSLIAASYNEQFF	TGTGCCAGCAGCTTGATAGCGGCCTCCTACAATGAGCAGTTCTTC
many	TRBV9	NA	TRBJ2-7	CASSPYFSTGSMYEQYF	TGTGCCAGCAGCCCCTACTTTTCGACGGGATCTATGTACGAGCAGTACTTC
many	TRBV20-1	NA	TRBJ1-6	CSARDPGAYNSPLHF	TGCAGTGCTAGAGATCCGGGGGCCTATAATTCACCCCTCCACTTT
NA	TRBV7-2	TRBD1	TRBJ2-5	CASSTYRGQRETQYF	TGTGCCAGCAGCACCTACAGGGGACAAAGAGAGACCCAGTACTTC
few	TRBV7-3	TRBD2	TRBJ2-1	CASSLGGLGNEQFF	TGTGCCAGCAGCTTGGGAGGGCTGGGGAATGAGCAGTTCTTC
many	TRBV7-2	NA	TRBJ1-5	CASSPQMNQPQHF	TGTGCCAGCAGCCCTCAGATGAATCAGCCCCAGCATTTT
NA	TRBV20-1	NA	TRBJ2-2	CSASWQANTGELFF	TGCAGTGCTAGTTGGCAGGCCAACACCGGGGAGCTGTTTTTT
many	TRBV12-3/TRBV12-4	NA	TRBJ2-1	CASSLPQGYNEQFF	TGTGCCAGCAGTTTACCCCAGGGATACAATGAGCAGTTCTTC
many	TRBV18	TRBD1	TRBJ2-7	CASSPQGTAYEQYF	TGTGCCAGCTCACCCCAGGGGACAGCCTACGAGCAGTACTTC
many	TRBV6-5	TRBD2	TRBJ2-5	CASSLTSGGETQYF	TGTGCCAGCAGCCTGACTAGCGGAGGGGAGACCCAGTACTTC
few	TRBV12-3/TRBV12-4	NA	TRBJ1-5	CASSLGGGGEGNQPQHF	TGTGCCAGCAGTTTAGGTGGGGGAGGGGAGGGCAATCAGCCCCAGCATTTT
many	TRBV7-9	NA	TRBJ2-5	CASSNFKGPSSVQYF	TGTGCCAGCAGCAATTTTAAGGGCCCAAGTAGCGTCCAGTACTTC
many	TRBV4-2	NA	TRBJ2-1	CASIPAGAAAGEQFF	TGTGCCAGCATTCCAGCAGGAGCAGCCGCCGGTGAGCAGTTCTTC
NA	TRBV29-1	NA	TRBJ1-2	CSVQGRGDYGYTF	TGCAGCGTCCAGGGACGGGGCGACTATGGCTACACCTTC
many	TRBV20-1	TRBD2	TRBJ2-3	CSAPGLAGTDTDTQYF	TGCAGTGCTCCGGGACTAGCGGGAACCGACACAGATACGCAGTATTTT
NA	TRBV10-1	TRBD1	TRBJ2-7	CASSEPGTAVNEQYF	TGCGCCAGCAGTGAACCCGGGACAGCAGTAAACGAGCAGTACTTC
few	TRBV7-9	TRBD2	TRBJ2-2	CASAMASGNTGELFF	TGTGCCAGCGCGATGGCTAGCGGGAACACCGGGGAGCTGTTTTTT
many	TRBV20-1	NA	TRBJ2-1	CSSGTLNEQFF	TGCAGTTCCGGGACCCTCAATGAGCAGTTCTTC
many	TRBV18	NA	TRBJ2-1	CASSPALSGEQFF	TGTGCCAGCTCACCAGCTTTATCCGGGGAGCAGTTCTTC
many	TRBV12-3/TRBV12-4	TRBD2	TRBJ2-5	CASSLASPGGLAQYF	TGTGCCAGCAGTTTAGCGAGCCCGGGGGGATTGGCCCAGTACTTC
many	TRBV4-2	NA	TRBJ2-1	CASSQPSNEQFF	TGTGCCAGCAGCCAGCCGAGTAATGAGCAGTTCTTC
few	TRBV25-1	NA	TRBJ1-1	CASSEGQLNTEAFF	TGTGCCAGCAGTGAAGGGCAACTGAACACTGAAGCTTTCTTT
many	TRBV12-3/TRBV12-4	TRBD2	TRBJ2-7	CASSSGLAGTDLQYF	TGTGCCAGCAGTTCCGGACTAGCGGGAACGGACTTGCAGTACTTC
NA	TRBV4-3	NA	TRBJ2-3	CASSHRPDRQYF	TGCGCCAGCAGCCACCGCCCCGATAGGCAGTATTTT
many	TRBV9	TRBD1	TRBJ2-2	CASTPGQRNRGLFF	TGTGCCAGCACCCCGGGACAGAGAAACCGGGGGCTGTTTTTT
many	TRBV7-6	NA	TRBJ2-3	CASSYLGTTDTQYF	TGTGCCAGCAGCTACCTGGGGACCACAGATACGCAGTATTTT
many	TRBV5-6	TRBD1	TRBJ2-2	CASSSQGAAAGELFF	TGTGCCAGCAGCTCGCAGGGGGCTGCGGCCGGGGAGCTGTTTTTT
NA	TRBV19	NA	TRBJ2-6	CATKTRSGANVLTF	TGTGCCACGAAAACCCGCTCTGGGGCCAACGTCCTGACTTTC
NA	TRBV4-3	NA	TRBJ2-3	CASSQDNYGEYGTQYF	TGCGCCAGCAGCCAAGATAATTACGGGGAGTATGGTACGCAGTATTTT
many	TRBV14	TRBD2	TRBJ2-1	CASSQWSSGTGEQFF	TGTGCCAGCAGCCAATGGAGTAGCGGGACCGGTGAGCAGTTCTTC
NA	TRBV20-1	NA	TRBJ1-5	CSASWGNSNQPQHF	TGCAGTGCTAGTTGGGGGAATAGCAATCAGCCCCAGCATTTT
many	TRBV7-6	NA	TRBJ1-6	CASSSADSYNSPLHF	TGTGCCAGCAGCTCCGCGGACTCCTATAATTCACCCCTCCACTTT
many	TRBV12-3/TRBV12-4	NA	TRBJ1-5	CASSLGGQNNQPQHF	TGTGCCAGCAGTTTAGGCGGACAGAATAATCAGCCCCAGCATTTT
few	TRBV7-8	NA	TRBJ1-2	CASSLVGTGSGYTF	TGTGCCAGCAGCTTAGTGGGGACGGGGAGTGGCTACACCTTC
many	TRBV20-1	NA	TRBJ1-2	CSARIRGGNYGYTF	TGCAGTGCTAGAATCCGGGGAGGGAACTATGGCTACACCTTC